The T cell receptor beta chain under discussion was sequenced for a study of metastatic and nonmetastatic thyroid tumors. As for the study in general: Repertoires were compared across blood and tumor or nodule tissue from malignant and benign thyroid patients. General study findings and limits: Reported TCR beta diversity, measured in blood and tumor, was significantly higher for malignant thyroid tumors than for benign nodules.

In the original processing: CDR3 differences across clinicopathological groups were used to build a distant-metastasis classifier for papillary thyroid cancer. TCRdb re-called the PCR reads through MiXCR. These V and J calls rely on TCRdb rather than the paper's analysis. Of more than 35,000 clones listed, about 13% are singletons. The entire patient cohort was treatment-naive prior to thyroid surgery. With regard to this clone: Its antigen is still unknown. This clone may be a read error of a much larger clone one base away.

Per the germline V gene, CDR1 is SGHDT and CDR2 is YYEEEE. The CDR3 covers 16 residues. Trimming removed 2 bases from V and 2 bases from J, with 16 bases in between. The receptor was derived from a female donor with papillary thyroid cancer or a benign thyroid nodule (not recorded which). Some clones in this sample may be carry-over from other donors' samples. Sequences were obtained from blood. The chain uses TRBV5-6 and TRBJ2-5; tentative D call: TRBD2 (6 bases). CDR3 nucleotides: TGTGCCAGCAGCTTTGGGGCAGCGGGTGGGCAAGAGACCCAGTACTTC. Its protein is CASSFGAAGGQETQYF.